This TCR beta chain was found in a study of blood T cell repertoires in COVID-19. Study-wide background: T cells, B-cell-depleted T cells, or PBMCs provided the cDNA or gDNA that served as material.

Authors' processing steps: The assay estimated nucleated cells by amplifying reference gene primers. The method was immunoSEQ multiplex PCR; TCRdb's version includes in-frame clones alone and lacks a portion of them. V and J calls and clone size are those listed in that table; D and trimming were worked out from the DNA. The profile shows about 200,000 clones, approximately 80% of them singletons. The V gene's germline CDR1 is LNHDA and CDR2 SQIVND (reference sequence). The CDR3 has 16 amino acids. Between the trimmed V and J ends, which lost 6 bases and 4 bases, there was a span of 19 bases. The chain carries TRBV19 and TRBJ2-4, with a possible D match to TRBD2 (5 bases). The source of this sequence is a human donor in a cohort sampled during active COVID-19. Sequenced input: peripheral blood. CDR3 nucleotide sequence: TGTGCCAGTAGCCTACCGCGGGCAAGGATGAAAAACATTCAGTACTTC. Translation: CASSLPRARMKNIQYF.